The rows below give T cell receptor beta chains drawn from one sample of a study of T cell repertoires in aging, cancer and after chemotherapy. TCRdb reprocessed the multiplex PCR reads with MiXCR, giving one entry per CDR3 protein. The sample lists about 3,000 distinct CDR3 sequences, 22% occurring once. The sequenced material came from blood. These receptors originate from a human donor with a solid tumor. CDR3s include the opening cysteine and the closing phenylalanine or tryptophan. D genes are given only for firm matches. Not all rows give a size; the values are once, few, many and, for expanded clones, a class.

>TRBJ1-5|TRBV20-1|-|-
CSAPHESNQPQHF
TGCAGTGCCCCCCACGAGAGCAATCAGCCCCAGCATTTT
>TRBJ2-7|TRBV18|few|TRBD1
CASSSRTGTGDYEQYF
TGTGCCAGCTCATCTCGAACTGGGACAGGGGATTACGAGCAGTACTTC
>TRBJ2-3|TRBV6-1|few|TRBD1
CASSERDSLFTDTQYF
TGTGCCAGCAGTGAAAGGGACAGCTTATTCACAGATACGCAGTATTTT
>TRBJ1-5|TRBV20-1|few|-
CSGTTGNNQPQHF
TGCAGTGGTACGACAGGAAATAATCAGCCCCAGCATTTT
>TRBJ2-7|TRBV11-3|medium-sized|TRBD1
CASSSPTGLSYEQYF
TGTGCCAGCAGCTCGCCGACAGGGCTCTCCTACGAGCAGTACTTC
>TRBJ1-6|TRBV27|-|TRBD1
CASSLSRTGGNSPLHF
TGTGCCAGCAGTTTATCCCGGACAGGGGGAAATTCACCCCTCCACTTT
>TRBJ2-5|TRBV19|medium-sized|TRBD1
CASSYGQGRETQYF
TGTGCCAGTAGCTATGGACAGGGTAGAGAGACCCAGTACTTC
>TRBJ2-5|TRBV6-2/TRBV6-3|medium-sized|TRBD1
CASNRGYQETQYF
TGTGCCAGCAACAGGGGGTACCAAGAGACCCAGTACTTC
>TRBJ2-2|TRBV6-2/TRBV6-3|medium-sized|TRBD2
CASKAGTSGGDNTGELFF
TGTGCCAGCAAAGCCGGGACTAGCGGGGGGGACAACACCGGGGAGCTGTTTTTT
>TRBJ2-5|TRBV5-5|-|-
CASSLARAGATQYF
TGTGCCAGCAGCTTGGCCAGGGCAGGGGCGACCCAGTACTTC
>TRBJ1-3|TRBV19|medium-sized|-
CASRPSGFNSGNTIYF
TGTGCCAGTAGACCCTCGGGCTTCAACTCTGGAAACACCATATATTTT
>TRBJ2-5|TRBV20-1|medium-sized|-
CSAPVSRQETQYF
TGCAGTGCCCCAGTTAGCAGGCAAGAGACCCAGTACTTC
>TRBJ1-6|TRBV20-1|few|-
CSARVSPSNSPLHF
TGCAGTGCTAGGGTCAGCCCCTCTAATTCACCCCTCCACTTT
>TRBJ2-1|TRBV19|medium-sized|-
CASSPSGLAESSYNEQFF
TGTGCCAGTAGTCCCTCGGGGTTGGCGGAGAGCTCCTACAATGAGCAGTTCTTC
>TRBJ2-5|TRBV12-3/TRBV12-4|-|-
CASSRGLDQETQYF
TGTGCCAGCAGTCGCGGGCTAGACCAAGAGACCCAGTACTTC
>TRBJ2-1|TRBV19|medium-sized|TRBD1
CASSPPTGGSEQFF
TGTGCCAGTAGTCCCCCGACAGGGGGCAGTGAGCAGTTCTTC